These T cell receptor beta chains were read from a single sample in a study of T cell responses to AZD1222 COVID-19 vaccine. Using immunoSEQ multiplex PCR, the repertoire was profiled, and TCRdb retains in-frame clones only, with some absent. The sample consists of 120,000 or so clones, 88% of them appearing once. Sequenced material: peripheral blood, taken on day 0 of MenACWY control vaccination. These receptors were taken from an adult in good health. CDR3s include the opening cysteine and the closing phenylalanine or tryptophan. The D gene is left open where the match is weak. Some rows have no size entry. The others give once, few or many, or a class for an expanded clone.

D: -; J: TRBJ2-3; size: -; V: TRBV3-1/TRBV3-2; CDR3: CASSPVSGAGWVTDTQYF; DNA: TGTGCCAGCAGCCCCGTATCGGGAGCAGGATGGGTCACAGATACGCAGTATTTT
D: -; J: TRBJ2-3; size: -; V: TRBV6-5; CDR3: CASSYRGTDTQYF; DNA: TGTGCCAGCAGTTACAGGGGAACAGATACGCAGTATTTT
D: TRBD2; J: TRBJ2-7; size: -; V: TRBV11-2; CDR3: CASSPRTSGGGDQYF; DNA: TGTGCCAGCAGCCCCCGGACTAGCGGGGGCGGCGATCAGTACTTC
D: -; J: TRBJ2-5; size: -; V: TRBV7-9; CDR3: CASSLATSYQETQYF; DNA: TGTGCCAGCAGCTTAGCGACCAGCTACCAAGAGACCCAGTACTTC
D: -; J: TRBJ1-2; size: -; V: TRBV6-1; CDR3: CASSDPGHYGYTF; DNA: TGTGCCAGCAGTGATCCGGGTCACTATGGCTACACCTTC
D: TRBD1; J: TRBJ2-1; size: few; V: TRBV19; CDR3: CASSMGQGDYNEQFF; DNA: TGTGCCAGTAGTATGGGACAGGGTGACTACAATGAGCAGTTCTTC
D: -; J: TRBJ1-2; size: -; V: TRBV4-1; CDR3: CASSLSGSDGYTF; DNA: TGCGCCAGCAGCCTGTCAGGGTCTGACGGCTACACCTTC
D: -; J: TRBJ2-7; size: -; V: TRBV6-5; CDR3: CASSQGPYYEQYF; DNA: TGTGCCAGCAGCCAGGGGCCTTACTACGAGCAGTACTTC
D: -; J: TRBJ2-2; size: -; V: TRBV18; CDR3: CASSPSRFRNTGELFF; DNA: TGTGCCAGCTCACCGTCTCGGTTCAGGAACACCGGGGAGCTGTTTTTT
D: -; J: TRBJ1-4; size: once; V: TRBV27; CDR3: CASSSHRDIPNEKLFF; DNA: TGTGCCAGCAGTTCACACCGGGACATACCGAATGAAAAACTGTTTTTT
D: -; J: TRBJ2-1; size: -; V: TRBV6-6; CDR3: CASSYLQRYSYNEQFF; DNA: TGTGCCAGCAGTTACTTACAGAGATACAGTTACAATGAGCAGTTCTTC
D: TRBD2; J: TRBJ2-7; size: -; V: TRBV4-1; CDR3: CASSQDPAGGYEQYF; DNA: TGCGCCAGCAGCCAAGATCCAGCGGGAGGCTACGAGCAGTACTTC
D: -; J: TRBJ2-7; size: few; V: TRBV19; CDR3: CASSPLEGDTYEQYF; DNA: TGTGCCAGCAGTCCTCTCGAAGGGGACACCTACGAGCAGTACTTC
D: TRBD1; J: TRBJ1-4; size: medium-sized; V: TRBV7-9; CDR3: CASSRSRLGGDRDEKLFF; DNA: TGTGCCAGCAGCCGAAGTCGGCTGGGTGGGGACAGGGATGAAAAACTGTTTTTT
D: TRBD1; J: TRBJ1-2; size: -; V: TRBV7-8; CDR3: CASNRNERGQGPWDGYTF; DNA: TGTGCCAGCAATAGGAATGAACGGGGACAGGGCCCGTGGGATGGCTACACCTTC
D: TRBD2; J: TRBJ2-1; size: -; V: TRBV10-2; CDR3: CATGREGPNEQFF; DNA: TGCGCCACTGGACGGGAGGGCCCGAATGAGCAGTTCTTC
D: TRBD1; J: TRBJ2-7; size: -; V: TRBV5-1; CDR3: CASSGRTGSYEQYF; DNA: TGCGCCAGCAGTGGGAGGACAGGGTCTTACGAGCAGTACTTC
D: -; J: TRBJ1-1; size: -; V: TRBV7-2; CDR3: CASSLTGSTEAFF; DNA: TGTGCCAGCAGCCTTACAGGGTCTACTGAAGCTTTCTTT
D: -; J: TRBJ1-2; size: -; V: TRBV11-2; CDR3: CASSLGAPGLSYGYTF; DNA: TGTGCCAGCAGCTTAGGGGCCCCGGGACTCAGCTATGGCTACACCTTC
D: -; J: TRBJ1-1; size: -; V: TRBV29-1; CDR3: CSVEDWPVNTEAFF; DNA: TGCAGCGTTGAAGATTGGCCAGTAAACACTGAAGCTTTCTTT
D: -; J: TRBJ1-2; size: -; V: TRBV9; CDR3: CASSTGTDSYGYTF; DNA: TGTGCCAGCAGCACTGGGACGGATTCCTATGGCTACACCTTC
D: TRBD1; J: TRBJ2-5; size: once; V: TRBV30; CDR3: CAWSGTVQETQYF; DNA: TGTGCCTGGAGCGGGACAGTCCAAGAGACCCAGTACTTC
D: TRBD1; J: TRBJ2-7; size: few; V: TRBV7-9; CDR3: CASGPLGIGDRDYEQYF; DNA: TGTGCCAGCGGCCCGTTGGGGATTGGGGACAGGGACTACGAGCAGTACTTC
D: -; J: TRBJ1-1; size: -; V: TRBV6-1; CDR3: CASSEAGQANTEAFF; DNA: TGTGCCAGCAGTGAAGCAGGACAAGCCAACACTGAAGCTTTCTTT
D: -; J: TRBJ2-1; size: -; V: TRBV9; CDR3: CASAREFDNEQFF; DNA: TGTGCCAGCGCTCGGGAATTCGACAATGAGCAGTTCTTC
D: -; J: TRBJ2-7; size: -; V: TRBV28; CDR3: CASRRYGSGSYEQYF; DNA: TGTGCCAGCAGGAGATATGGGAGCGGTTCCTACGAGCAGTACTTC
D: -; J: TRBJ2-6; size: -; V: TRBV19; CDR3: CASSSLRGGTESGANVLTF; DNA: TGTGCCAGTAGTTCTCTCAGGGGTGGGACGGAATCTGGGGCCAACGTCCTGACTTTC
D: TRBD1; J: TRBJ1-1; size: -; V: TRBV6-1; CDR3: CASSEGQALEAFF; DNA: TGTGCCAGCAGTGAGGGACAGGCGCTTGAAGCTTTCTTT
D: -; J: TRBJ2-7; size: -; V: TRBV2; CDR3: CASVEGVGPYEQYF; DNA: TGTGCCAGCGTTGAGGGGGTTGGCCCCTACGAGCAGTACTTC
D: TRBD1; J: TRBJ2-1; size: -; V: TRBV6-5; CDR3: CAARTGSYNEQFF; DNA: TGTGCCGCGAGGACAGGGTCCTACAATGAGCAGTTCTTC
D: -; J: TRBJ1-2; size: -; V: TRBV2; CDR3: CASRSGSFSIYGYTF; DNA: TGTGCCAGCAGGTCAGGCTCGTTCTCCATCTATGGCTACACCTTC
D: -; J: TRBJ1-5; size: -; V: TRBV21-1; CDR3: CASPVASPRVSNQPQHF; DNA: TGTGCCAGTCCTGTGGCGTCGCCCCGGGTTAGCAATCAGCCCCAGCATTTT
D: -; J: TRBJ1-3; size: -; V: TRBV18; CDR3: CASSPKGSGNTIYF; DNA: TGTGCCAGCTCACCAAAGGGTTCTGGAAACACCATATATTTT
D: TRBD1; J: TRBJ1-2; size: -; V: TRBV5-1; CDR3: CASSLSLTGGIGYTF; DNA: TGCGCCAGCAGCTTGAGTCTCACAGGGGGCATTGGCTACACCTTC
D: TRBD2; J: TRBJ2-7; size: -; V: TRBV5-1; CDR3: CASRLAGTYEQYF; DNA: TGCGCCAGCAGACTAGCGGGCACCTACGAGCAGTACTTC
D: -; J: TRBJ1-6; size: -; V: TRBV6-5; CDR3: CASSYGNSPLHF; DNA: TGTGCCAGCAGTTACGGGAATTCACCCCTCCACTTT
D: TRBD2; J: TRBJ2-2; size: -; V: TRBV3-1/TRBV3-2; CDR3: CASSHPAGVVTGELFF; DNA: TGTGCCAGCAGCCACCCAGCGGGAGTCGTCACCGGGGAGCTGTTTTTT
D: -; J: TRBJ1-1; size: -; V: TRBV12-2; CDR3: CASRPPGVDTEAFF; DNA: TGTGCAAGTCGCCCCCCGGGTGTGGACACTGAAGCTTTCTTT
D: -; J: TRBJ2-2; size: -; V: TRBV7-3; CDR3: CASSSITGELFF; DNA: TGTGCCAGCAGCTCCATAACCGGGGAGCTGTTTTTT
D: -; J: TRBJ1-4; size: -; V: TRBV13; CDR3: CASTQGRGREKLFF; DNA: TGTGCCAGCACCCAGGGGAGGGGACGGGAAAAACTGTTTTTT
D: -; J: TRBJ1-2; size: -; V: TRBV30; CDR3: CAWSPSVLFVSF; DNA: TGTGCCTGGAGTCCGTCGGTCCTTTTCGTGTCCTTC
D: -; J: TRBJ2-3; size: -; V: TRBV21-1; CDR3: CASSGAWDRGAGDTQYF; DNA: TGTGCCAGCAGCGGCGCTTGGGACAGGGGCGCAGGAGATACGCAGTATTTT
D: -; J: TRBJ1-2; size: once; V: TRBV5-1; CDR3: CASSLSGARGYTF; DNA: TGCGCCAGCAGCTTGTCGGGGGCACGTGGCTACACCTTC
D: TRBD1; J: TRBJ1-2; size: -; V: TRBV4-1; CDR3: CASSQDSSRGLTF; DNA: TGCGCCAGCAGCCAAGATTCGTCCAGGGGGCTCACCTTC
D: -; J: TRBJ1-3; size: -; V: TRBV6-5; CDR3: CASSYGRYSGNTIYF; DNA: TGTGCCAGCAGTTACGGGCGGTACTCTGGAAACACCATATATTTT
D: TRBD1; J: TRBJ1-6; size: -; V: TRBV5-6; CDR3: CASSSMGQSIYNSPLHF; DNA: TGTGCCAGCAGCTCGATGGGACAGTCAATTTATAATTCACCCCTCCACTTT
D: TRBD1; J: TRBJ1-6; size: -; V: TRBV27; CDR3: CASVRDRTDSPLHF; DNA: TGTGCCAGCGTCAGGGACAGGACGGACTCACCCCTCCACTTT
D: -; J: TRBJ1-1; size: once; V: TRBV28; CDR3: CASSLEVTEAFF; DNA: TGTGCCAGCAGTTTGGAAGTAACTGAAGCTTTCTTT
D: -; J: TRBJ2-1; size: -; V: TRBV7-3; CDR3: CASSLNGFLRDEQFF; DNA: TGTGCCAGCAGCTTAAATGGATTTCTCAGGGATGAGCAGTTCTTC
D: -; J: TRBJ1-4; size: -; V: TRBV28; CDR3: CASSSGREKLFF; DNA: TGTGCCAGCAGTTCCGGACGGGAAAAACTGTTTTTT
D: -; J: TRBJ2-7; size: -; V: TRBV6-2/TRBV6-3; CDR3: CASSYSNPPGNEQYF; DNA: TGTGCCAGCAGTTACTCGAACCCCCCAGGGAACGAGCAGTACTTC
D: TRBD2; J: TRBJ2-3; size: -; V: TRBV10-3; CDR3: CAISESVAGASTDTQYF; DNA: TGTGCCATCAGTGAGTCGGTAGCGGGAGCGAGCACAGATACGCAGTATTTT